One sample yielded the 21 T cell receptor beta chains listed below, sequenced in a study of shared clonotypes between healthy human individuals. The method was immunoSEQ multiplex PCR; TCRdb's version includes in-frame clones alone and lacks a portion of them. Among over 2 million clones listed, about 95% were seen once. CD45RO-negative CD8 cells positively selected for CCR7 made up the naive population, which excluded terminally differentiated effector memory CD45RA+ cells. The specimen was naive CD8+ T cells sorted from blood. These receptors originate from a man younger than 35 in good health.

This clone was seen a single time. CDR3 protein: CATSSGWEGVKNIQYF. As DNA, the CDR3 is TGTGCCACCAGCAGCGGATGGGAGGGGGTCAAAAACATTCAGTACTTC. The chain carries TRBV15 and TRBJ2-4; possible D gene TRBD2, 7 bases. Trimming took off 3 bases at V and 3 bases at J, with 15 bases between the two ends. There are 16 residues in the CDR3. Germline V gene lookup returns CDR1 LNHNV and CDR2 YYDKDF (reference sequence).

The V gene is TRBV28, the J gene TRBJ1-2; 8 bases align to TRBD1. CDR1 is MDHEN, CDR2 SYDVKM, per germline. The CDR3 is 15 residues long. V was clipped by 10 bases and J by 4 bases; unmatched bases: 14. In DNA form, the CDR3 reads TGTGCCATCCTATCAGGGGGCAGGGAGTTCTATGGCTACACCTTC. Translated, it gives CAILSGGREFYGYTF.

The rearrangement joins TRBV2 to TRBJ1-1; D gene unclear. Germline loops: CDR1 SNHLY, CDR2 FYNNEI. There are 11 residues in the CDR3. The V end lost 8 bases, the J end lost 4 bases, and 8 bases lay between the germline ends. This CDR3 reads CASSPPTEAFF. CDR3 DNA: TGTGCCAGCTCCCCCCCCACTGAAGCTTTCTTT. Filled out from reference TRBV2 and TRBJ1-1, the complete variable domain reads EPEVTQTPSHQVTQMGQEVILRCVPISNHLYFYWYRQILGQKVEFLVSFYNNEISEKSEIFDDQFSVERPDGSNFTLKIRSTKLEDSAMYFCASSPPTEAFFGQGTRLTVV.

The gene calls are TRBV16 and TRBJ2-7; D gene uncertain. The CDR3 covers 14 residues. V lost 4 bases and J 2 bases, leaving 12 bases between the germline ends. Germline V gene data show CDR1 as KGHSY and CDR2 as FQNENV. The CDR3: CASSPLEGPYEQYF. The CDR3, as DNA: TGTGCCAGCAGCCCATTGGAAGGACCCTACGAGCAGTACTTC.

The chain couples TRBV5-1 to TRBJ2-1; no firm D call. This CDR3 has 11 amino acids. The germline V gene has CDR1 SGHRS and CDR2 YFSETQ. Trimming pared 7 bases from V and 7 bases from J, leaving 9 bases between. CDR3 amino acids: CASGSRNEQFF. The CDR3 region has the DNA TGCGCCAGCGGCAGTCGGAATGAGCAGTTCTTC.

The J gene is TRBJ1-6, the V gene TRBV6-5; perhaps TRBD1 as D (5 bases). Germline V gives CDR1 MNHEY, CDR2 SVGAGI. This CDR3 contains 15 residues. Trimming shortened V by 5 bases and J by 2 bases, and 10 bases separated the two germline ends. CDR3 protein: CASSAGQPYNSPLHF. Here the CDR3 DNA reads TGTGCCAGCAGTGCGGGGCAACCCTATAATTCACCCCTCCACTTT.

In regard to this clone: A read error may account for a junction end that differs from germline. The chain links TRBV7-7 to TRBJ2-2; a weak D match, TRBD1 (6 bases). The CDR3 contains 18 residues. Germline lookup yields CDR1 SSHAT and CDR2 FNYEAQ (reference sequence). The CDR3 sequence: CASSLSLPGTWSGGELFF. CDR3 sequence (DNA): TGTGCTAGCAGCTTATCCCTCCCCGGGACATGGTCCGGCGGGGAGCTGTTTTTT.

The chain is built from TRBV6-6 and TRBJ2-3, with 8 bases identical to TRBD1. Germline lookup yields CDR1 MNHNY and CDR2 SVGAGI (reference sequence). The ends lost 8 bases at V and 0 bases at J; junction bases unmatched: 7. The CDR3 consists of 15 residues. DNA for the CDR3: TGTGCCAGCGGGGACAGGCCGATCAGCACAGATACGCAGTATTTT. Translation: CASGDRPISTDTQYF.

The gene calls are TRBV7-2 and TRBJ2-4; TRBD1 or TRBD2 may be the D gene (6 bases each). This CDR3 is 18 amino acids long. The germline V gene has CDR1 SGHTA and CDR2 FQGNSA. V gave up 1 base and J gave up 0 bases, with 16 bases separating them. The CDR3 here is CASSLGSSGGLAKNIQYF. CDR3 DNA sequence: TGTGCCAGCAGCTTAGGTTCCTCCGGGGGCTTAGCCAAAAACATTCAGTACTTC.

The CDR3 DNA reads as TGCGCCAGCAGCCAACTCAGCGGGGTTGGTGAGACCCAGTACTTC. Protein sequence: CASSQLSGVGETQYF. The chain couples TRBV4-3 to TRBJ2-5; 7 bases are a match to TRBD2. Germline V gives CDR1 LGHNA, CDR2 YSLEER. The CDR3 is 15 residues long. Germline trimming cut 2 bases from V and 5 bases from J; bases unmatched to any gene: 8.

V is TRBV5-1 and J is TRBJ2-3; 11 nucleotides align to TRBD1. The CDR3 sequence is 16 residues long. Germline V gene sequence: CDR1 SGHRS, CDR2 YFSETQ. Trimming removed 4 bases from V and 5 bases from J; junction bases left unmatched: 9. The CDR3 region is CASSQGGTGGIDTQYF. The DNA for the CDR3 is TGCGCCAGCAGCCAAGGTGGGACAGGGGGGATAGATACGCAGTATTTT.

The chain combines TRBV7-9 with TRBJ2-1; D is uncertain. Trimming stripped 5 bases from V and 7 bases from J, with 15 bases between. This CDR3 spans 14 amino acids. Germline CDR1 and CDR2: SEHNR and FQNEAQ (reference sequence). CDR3 residues: CASSPGPEWNEQFF. CDR3 in DNA: TGTGCCAGCAGCCCGGGCCCCGAGTGGAATGAGCAGTTCTTC.

CDR3 sequence (DNA): TGTGCCACCTCGATAGGAGTTGACTACGAGCAGTACTTC. It is translated as CATSIGVDYEQYF. J is TRBJ2-7 and V is TRBV19; D gene ambiguous. The CDR3 is 13 residues long. V was pared by 10 bases and J by 3 bases, with 16 bases between. Germline CDR1 is LNHDA and CDR2 is SQIVND (reference sequence).

The rearrangement joins TRBV4-1 to TRBJ1-6; perhaps TRBD1 as D (6 bases). CDR1 MGHRA and CDR2 YSYEKL come from the germline V gene. This CDR3 is 16 amino acids long. V shed 3 bases and J shed 9 bases, with 18 bases lying between them. CDR3 loop: CASSHLFPGQPSPLHF. In DNA, the CDR3 is TGCGCCAGCAGCCACCTATTTCCAGGACAGCCTTCACCCCTCCACTTT.

This chain uses TRBV28 with TRBJ2-5; unclear D gene. Germline CDR1 is MDHEN and CDR2 is SYDVKM. CDR3 length equals 15 residues. V was clipped by 1 base and J by 4 bases, with 13 bases between them. The CDR3 nucleotides are TGTGCCAGCAGTTTATTGGGGAATGGGCGAGAGACCCAGTACTTC. This encodes CASSLLGNGRETQYF.

This chain links TRBV10-3 with TRBJ2-1, with D possibly TRBD1 on 7 matching bases. Trimming shortened V by 0 bases and J by 0 bases, and 18 bases separated the two germline ends. The CDR3 has 19 residues. CDR1 ENHRY and CDR2 SYGVKD come from the germline V gene. The CDR3 is CAISESTRDSFGSYNEQFF. CDR3 DNA sequence: TGTGCCATCAGTGAGTCGACGCGGGACAGCTTTGGCTCCTACAATGAGCAGTTCTTC.

J is TRBJ2-1 and V is TRBV5-6, with D uncertain. The V and J ends lost 4 bases and 5 bases respectively, with 10 bases between them. Germline CDR1 and CDR2: SGHDT and YYEEEE. The CDR3 has 13 residues. The CDR3 reads CASSVLMDNEQFF. The CDR3 DNA reads TGTGCCAGCAGCGTTTTGATGGACAATGAGCAGTTCTTC.

This chain connects TRBV4-3 to TRBJ2-1, with 12 bases matching TRBD2. The CDR3 sequence is 17 residues long. The germline CDR1 and CDR2 sequences are LGHNA and YSLEER. The trim removed 4 bases at V and 0 bases at J, leaving 4 bases unmatched. CDR3 sequence: CASSRTSGTSSYNEQFF. CDR3 bases: TGCGCCAGCAGCCGGACTAGCGGGACCAGCTCCTACAATGAGCAGTTCTTC.

This chain joins TRBV25-1 and TRBJ2-7; TRBD1 aligns across 8 bases. This CDR3 is built from 15 residues. The germline V gene has CDR1 MGHDK and CDR2 SYGVNS. The V segment lost 3 bases and the J segment 2 bases; nucleotides outside the gene matches: 6. The CDR3 sequence: CASSETGTGTYEQYF. CDR3 bases: TGTGCCAGCAGTGAGACCGGGACAGGTACCTACGAGCAGTACTTC.

The count of this clone is one. The V and J genes are TRBV10-3 and TRBJ1-5; no clear D. V lost 2 bases, J lost 1 base, and 12 bases lay in between. CDR3 length: 16 residues. Germline V CDR1 and CDR2: ENHRY, SYGVKD. The CDR3 nucleotides read TGTGCCATCAGTGAGACGGACTCCTTCAGCAATCAGCCCCAGCATTTT. This codes for CAISETDSFSNQPQHF.

This sequence joins TRBV11-2 and TRBJ2-7; D not certain. Germline CDR1 and CDR2: SGHAT and FQNNGV. This CDR3 is built from 15 residues. Trimming cost V 4 bases and J 3 bases, with 16 bases left between them. CDR3 DNA sequence: TGTGCCAGCAGCTACCACGGTGACCCCAACTACGAGCAGTACTTC. It is translated as CASSYHGDPNYEQYF. Full variable domain (remainder filled in from reference TRBV11-2 and TRBJ2-7): EAGVAQSPRYKIIEKRQSVAFWCNPISGHATLYWYQQILGQGPKLLIQFQNNGVVDDSQLPKDRFSAERLKGVDSTLKIQPAKLEDSAVYLCASSYHGDPNYEQYFGPGTRLTVT.